This record concerns one TCR beta chain sequence. What it binds is unknown. The entry originates in a study of T cell responses to AZD1222 COVID-19 vaccine. Study-wide results and limits: Baseline antibody screening turned up just a handful of seropositive AZD1222 recipients.

CDR3 length equals 13 residues. The germline V and J ends were trimmed by 4 bases and 1 base, with 7 bases remaining between them. The germline V gene encodes CDR1 MNHEY and CDR2 SVGAGI. The assay was immunoSEQ multiplex PCR, and TCRdb's table has in-frame clones only and misses some. Of about 100,000 clones in the sample, around nine tenths were seen once. The TCR originated in an adult in good health. This chain uses TRBV6-5 with TRBJ1-2; unclear D gene. This material consisted of peripheral blood, taken on day 0 of AZD1222 vaccination. This chain's CDR3 is CASSLQSNYGYTF. CDR3 bases: TGTGCCAGCAGTTTACAGAGTAACTATGGCTACACCTTC.